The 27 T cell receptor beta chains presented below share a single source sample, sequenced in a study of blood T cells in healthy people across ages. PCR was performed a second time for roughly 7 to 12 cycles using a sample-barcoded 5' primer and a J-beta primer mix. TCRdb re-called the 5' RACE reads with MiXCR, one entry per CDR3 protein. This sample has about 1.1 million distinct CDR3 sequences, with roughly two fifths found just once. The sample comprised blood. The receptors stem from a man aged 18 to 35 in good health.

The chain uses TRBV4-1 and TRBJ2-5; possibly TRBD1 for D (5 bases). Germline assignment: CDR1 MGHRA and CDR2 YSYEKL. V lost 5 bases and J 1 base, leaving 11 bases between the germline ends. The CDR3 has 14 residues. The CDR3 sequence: CASSSLQAQETQYF. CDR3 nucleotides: TGCGCCAGCAGCTCCCTACAGGCCCAAGAGACCCAGTACTTC.

The CDR3 reads CASGGDFNTGELFF. CDR3 DNA: TGTGCCAGCGGGGGAGACTTTAACACCGGGGAGCTGTTTTTT. This chain connects TRBV2 to TRBJ2-2; D tentatively fits TRBD1 or TRBD2 (5 bases each). The CDR3 has 14 residues. The germline V gene has CDR1 SNHLY and CDR2 FYNNEI. The V and J ends lost 8 bases and 2 bases respectively, with 12 bases between them.

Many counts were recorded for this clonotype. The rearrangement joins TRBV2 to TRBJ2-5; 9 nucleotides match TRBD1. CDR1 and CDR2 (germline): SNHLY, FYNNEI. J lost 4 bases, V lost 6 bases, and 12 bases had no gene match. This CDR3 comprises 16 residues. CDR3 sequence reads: CASRRTGTGIRETQYF. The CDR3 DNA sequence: TGTGCCAGCAGGCGAACCGGGACAGGGATTCGAGAGACCCAGTACTTC.

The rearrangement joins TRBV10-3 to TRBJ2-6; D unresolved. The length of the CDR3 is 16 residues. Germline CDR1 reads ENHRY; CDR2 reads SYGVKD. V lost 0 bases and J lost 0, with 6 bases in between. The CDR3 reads CAISESYISGANVLTF. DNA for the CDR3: TGTGCCATCAGTGAGTCGTATATCTCTGGGGCCAACGTCCTGACTTTC.

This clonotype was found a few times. CDR3: CSARDSGGRGEQFF. The CDR3 DNA reads as TGCAGTGCTAGAGATAGCGGGGGCCGAGGGGAGCAGTTCTTC. The rearrangement uses TRBV20-1 and TRBJ2-1, with 9 bases that match TRBD2. Germline V gene data show CDR1 as DFQATT and CDR2 as SNEGSKA (reference sequence). This CDR3 is built from 14 residues. Unmatched junction bases numbered 7, after V lost 0 bases and J lost 10 bases.

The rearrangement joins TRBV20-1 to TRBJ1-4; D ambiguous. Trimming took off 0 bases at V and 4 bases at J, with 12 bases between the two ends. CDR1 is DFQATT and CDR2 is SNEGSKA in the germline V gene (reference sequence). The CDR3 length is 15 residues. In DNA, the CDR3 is TGCAGTGCTAGAGATGGGGAGGGTCTTAATGAAAAACTGTTTTTT. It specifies CSARDGEGLNEKLFF.

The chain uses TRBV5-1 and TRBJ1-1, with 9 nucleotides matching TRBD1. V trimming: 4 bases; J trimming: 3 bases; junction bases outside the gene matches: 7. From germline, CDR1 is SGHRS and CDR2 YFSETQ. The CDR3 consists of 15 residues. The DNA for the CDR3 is TGCGCCAGCAGCCCTACAGGGGGCGAGGACACTGAAGCTTTCTTT. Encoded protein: CASSPTGGEDTEAFF.

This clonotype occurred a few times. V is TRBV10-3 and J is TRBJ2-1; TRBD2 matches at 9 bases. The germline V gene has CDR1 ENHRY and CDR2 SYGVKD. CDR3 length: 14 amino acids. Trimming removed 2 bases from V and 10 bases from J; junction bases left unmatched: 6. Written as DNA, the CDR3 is TGTGCCATCAGTGAGCCCATAGCGGGAGAGGAGCAGTTCTTC. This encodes CAISEPIAGEEQFF.

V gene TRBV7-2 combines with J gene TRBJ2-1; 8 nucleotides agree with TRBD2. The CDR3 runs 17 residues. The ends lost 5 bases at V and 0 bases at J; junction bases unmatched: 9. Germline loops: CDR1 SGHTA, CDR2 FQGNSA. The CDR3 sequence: CASSPRARGASYNEQFF. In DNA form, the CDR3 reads TGTGCCAGCAGCCCTAGGGCGCGGGGGGCCTCCTACAATGAGCAGTTCTTC.

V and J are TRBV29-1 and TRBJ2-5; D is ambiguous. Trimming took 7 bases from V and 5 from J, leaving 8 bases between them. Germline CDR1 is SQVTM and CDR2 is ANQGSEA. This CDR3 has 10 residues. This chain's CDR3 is CSGQWETQYF. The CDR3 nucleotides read TGCAGCGGTCAGTGGGAGACCCAGTACTTC.

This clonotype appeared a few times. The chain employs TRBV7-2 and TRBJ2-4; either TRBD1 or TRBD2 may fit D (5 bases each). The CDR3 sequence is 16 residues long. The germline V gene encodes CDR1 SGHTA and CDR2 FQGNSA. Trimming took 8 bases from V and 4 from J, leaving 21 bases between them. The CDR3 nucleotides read TGTGCCAGCGGATCGTCCGGGACCCCTAGGAAAAACATTCAGTACTTC. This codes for CASGSSGTPRKNIQYF.

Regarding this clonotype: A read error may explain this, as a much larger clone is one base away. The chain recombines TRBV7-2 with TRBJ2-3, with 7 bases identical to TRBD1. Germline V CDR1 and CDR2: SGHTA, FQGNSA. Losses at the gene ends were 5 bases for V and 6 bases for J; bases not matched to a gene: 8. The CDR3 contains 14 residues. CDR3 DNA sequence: TGTACCAGCAGCCTCGACAGGGTTCCGGATACGCAGTATTTT. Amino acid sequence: CTSSLDRVPDTQYF.

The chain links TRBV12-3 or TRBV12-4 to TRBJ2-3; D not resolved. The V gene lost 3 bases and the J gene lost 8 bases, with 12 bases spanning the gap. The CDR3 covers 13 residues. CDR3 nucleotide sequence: TGTGCCAGCAGTTTCCCTGACTCGCCTACGCAGTATTTT. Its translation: CASSFPDSPTQYF.

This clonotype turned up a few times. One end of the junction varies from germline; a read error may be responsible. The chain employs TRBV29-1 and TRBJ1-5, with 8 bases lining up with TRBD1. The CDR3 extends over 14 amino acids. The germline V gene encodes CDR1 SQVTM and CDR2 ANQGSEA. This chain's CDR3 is CSAVTGEFNHPQHF. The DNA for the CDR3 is TGCAGCGCCGTGACAGGGGAGTTCAATCACCCCCAGCATTTT.

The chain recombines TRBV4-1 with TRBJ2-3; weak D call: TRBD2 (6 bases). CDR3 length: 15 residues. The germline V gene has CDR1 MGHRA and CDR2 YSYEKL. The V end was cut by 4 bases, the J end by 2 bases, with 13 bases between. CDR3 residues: CASSPLAGFTDTQYF. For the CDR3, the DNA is TGCGCCAGCAGCCCCCTCGCGGGGTTCACAGATACGCAGTATTTT.

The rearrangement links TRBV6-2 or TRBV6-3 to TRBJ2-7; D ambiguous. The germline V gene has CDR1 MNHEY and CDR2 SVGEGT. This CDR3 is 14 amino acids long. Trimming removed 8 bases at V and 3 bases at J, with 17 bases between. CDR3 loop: CASRWSRSLYEQYF. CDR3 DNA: TGTGCCAGCCGATGGTCCCGCTCCCTCTACGAGCAGTACTTC.

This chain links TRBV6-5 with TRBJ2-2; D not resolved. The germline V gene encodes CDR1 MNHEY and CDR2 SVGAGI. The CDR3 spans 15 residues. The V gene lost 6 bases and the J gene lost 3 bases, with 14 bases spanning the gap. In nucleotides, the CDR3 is TGTGCCAGCAGGACCCCGTTGGGTCACACCGGGGAGCTGTTTTTT. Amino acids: CASRTPLGHTGELFF.

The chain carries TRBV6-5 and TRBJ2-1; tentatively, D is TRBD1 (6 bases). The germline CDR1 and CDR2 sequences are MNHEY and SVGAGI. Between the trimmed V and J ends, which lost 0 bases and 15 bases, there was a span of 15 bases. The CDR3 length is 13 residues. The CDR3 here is CASSYSGAGDRFF. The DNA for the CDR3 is TGTGCCAGCAGTTACTCTGGGGCAGGGGATCGGTTCTTC.

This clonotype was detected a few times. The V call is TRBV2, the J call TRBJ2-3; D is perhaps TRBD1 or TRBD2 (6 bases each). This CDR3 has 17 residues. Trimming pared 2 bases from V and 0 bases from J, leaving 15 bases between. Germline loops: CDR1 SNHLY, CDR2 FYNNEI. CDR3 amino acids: CASSELGGPTSTDTQYF. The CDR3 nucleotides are TGTGCCAGCAGTGAATTGGGGGGCCCTACTAGCACAGATACGCAGTATTTT.

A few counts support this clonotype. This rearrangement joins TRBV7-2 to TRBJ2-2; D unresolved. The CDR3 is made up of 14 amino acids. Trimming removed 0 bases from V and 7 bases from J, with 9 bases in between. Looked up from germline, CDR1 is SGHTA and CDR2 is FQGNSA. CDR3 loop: CASSLAVGHGELFF. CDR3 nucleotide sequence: TGTGCCAGCAGCTTAGCGGTGGGCCACGGGGAGCTGTTTTTT. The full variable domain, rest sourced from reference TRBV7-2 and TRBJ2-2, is GAGVSQSPSNKVTEKGKDVELRCDPISGHTALYWYRQSLGQGLEFLIYFQGNSAPDKSGLPSDRFSAERTGGSVSTLTIQRTQQEDSAVYLCASSLAVGHGELFFGEGSRLTVL.

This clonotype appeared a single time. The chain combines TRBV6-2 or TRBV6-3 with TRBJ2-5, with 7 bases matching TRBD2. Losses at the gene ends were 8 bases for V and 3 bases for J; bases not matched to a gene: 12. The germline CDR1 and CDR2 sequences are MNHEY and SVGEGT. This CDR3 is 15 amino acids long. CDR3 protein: CASVDGGSSEETQYF. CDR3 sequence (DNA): TGTGCCAGCGTGGACGGGGGGTCGTCGGAAGAGACCCAGTACTTC.

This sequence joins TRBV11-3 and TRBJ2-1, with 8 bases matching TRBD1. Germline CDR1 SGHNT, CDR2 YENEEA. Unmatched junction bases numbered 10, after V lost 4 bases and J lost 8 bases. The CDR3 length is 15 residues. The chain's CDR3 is CASSSDRTGLDEQFF. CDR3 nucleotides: TGTGCCAGCAGCTCCGACCGGACAGGGTTGGATGAGCAGTTCTTC.

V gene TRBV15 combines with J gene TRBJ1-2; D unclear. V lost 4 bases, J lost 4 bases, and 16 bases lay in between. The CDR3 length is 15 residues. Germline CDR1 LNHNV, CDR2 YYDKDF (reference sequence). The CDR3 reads CATSKEIRGVYGYTF. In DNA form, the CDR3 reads TGTGCCACCAGCAAAGAGATACGGGGTGTCTATGGCTACACCTTC.

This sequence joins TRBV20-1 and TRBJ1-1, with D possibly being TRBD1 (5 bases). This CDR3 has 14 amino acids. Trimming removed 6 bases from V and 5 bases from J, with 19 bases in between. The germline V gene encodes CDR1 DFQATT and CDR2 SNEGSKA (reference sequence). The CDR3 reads CSASKQGVLTEAFF. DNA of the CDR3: TGCAGTGCCTCAAAGCAGGGCGTTTTAACTGAAGCTTTCTTT.

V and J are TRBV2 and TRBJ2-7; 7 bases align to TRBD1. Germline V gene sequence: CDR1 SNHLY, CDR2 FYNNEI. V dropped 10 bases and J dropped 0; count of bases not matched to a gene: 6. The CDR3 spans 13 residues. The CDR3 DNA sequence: TGTGCCAACCACCGGGACAGCTCCTACGAGCAGTACTTC. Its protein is CANHRDSSYEQYF.

CDR3 residues: CASSWGDTGYTF. CDR3 DNA sequence: TGCGCCAGCAGCTGGGGGGATACAGGCTACACCTTC. The chain joins TRBV5-1 to TRBJ1-2; weak D call: TRBD1 (5 bases). V was pared by 3 bases and J by 8 bases, with 11 bases between. Germline assignment: CDR1 SGHRS and CDR2 YFSETQ. The CDR3 runs 12 residues.

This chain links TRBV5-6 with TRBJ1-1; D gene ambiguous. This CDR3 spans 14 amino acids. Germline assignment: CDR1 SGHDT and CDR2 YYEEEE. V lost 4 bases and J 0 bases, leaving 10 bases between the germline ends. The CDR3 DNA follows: TGTGCCAGCAGCACTACCCTGCTGAACACTGAAGCTTTCTTT. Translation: CASSTTLLNTEAFF. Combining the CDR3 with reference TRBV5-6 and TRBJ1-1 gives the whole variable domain DAGVTQSPTHLIKTRGQQVTLRCSPKSGHDTVSWYQQALGQGPQFIFQYYEEEERQRGNFPDRFSGHQFPNYSSELNVNALLLGDSALYLCASSTTLLNTEAFFGQGTRLTVV.